The 30 T cell receptor beta chains presented below share a single source sample, sequenced in a study of blood T cells in healthy people across ages. Using a J-beta primer mix together with a sample-barcoded 5' primer, a second PCR was run for roughly 6 to 12 cycles. TCRdb re-called the 5' RACE reads with MiXCR, one entry per CDR3 protein. The profile shows around 1,000,000 distinct CDR3 sequences, under 30% of them singletons. This sample also belongs to another study, concerning T cells of mothers and their children.

The sequenced sample was blood. The receptors originated from a girl aged 2-10 years in good health.

With regard to this clonotype: An end of the junction differs from the germline gene, which may be a read error. V usage is TRBV7-3 and J usage is TRBJ1-1; 7 bases fit TRBD1. CDR1 is SGHTA, CDR2 FQGTGA, per germline. This CDR3 has 16 residues. In DNA, the CDR3 is TGTGTCAGCAGCTTTGAAGGGGGCGAATGGAACACTGAAGCTTTCTTT. Translation gives CVSSFEGGEWNTEAFF.

The J gene is TRBJ2-1, the V gene TRBV20-1, with 12 bases matching TRBD2. With V trimmed by 6 bases and J by 6 bases, 6 bases remained unmatched. CDR1 and CDR2 from the germline V gene are DFQATT and SNEGSKA (reference sequence). The CDR3 is 14 amino acids. CDR3 coding DNA: TGCAGTGCCAGCCTAGCGGGAGGGCCCAATGAGCAGTTCTTC. This gives the protein CSASLAGGPNEQFF.

This clonotype was seen more than once but under ten times. This chain joins TRBV9 and TRBJ1-1; D uncertain. Trimming took 0 bases from V and 4 from J, leaving 10 bases between them. Germline CDR1 reads SGDLS; CDR2 reads YYNGEE. CDR3 length equals 14 residues. This CDR3 reads CASSVDVWTTEAFF. The CDR3 DNA reads as TGTGCCAGCAGCGTAGACGTGTGGACCACTGAAGCTTTCTTT. Together with reference TRBV9 and TRBJ1-1, the CDR3 gives the full variable domain: DSGVTQTPKHLITATGQRVTLRCSPRSGDLSVYWYQQSLDQGLQFLIQYYNGEERAKGNILERFSAQQFPDLHSELNLSSLELGDSALYFCASSVDVWTTEAFFGQGTRLTVV.

J is TRBJ2-3 and V is TRBV4-2; D might be TRBD2 (5 bases). Germline V CDR1 and CDR2: LGHNA, YNFKEQ. V lost 2 bases and J 4 bases, leaving 13 bases between the germline ends. CDR3 size: 15 residues. CDR3 in amino acids: CASSQISIAPDTQYF. As DNA, the CDR3 is TGTGCCAGCAGCCAAATTTCCATAGCGCCAGATACGCAGTATTTT.

V is TRBV27 and J is TRBJ1-1; D gene ambiguous. The V end lost 6 bases, the J end lost 6 bases, and 17 bases lay between the germline ends. The CDR3 runs to 14 residues. From germline, CDR1 is MNHEY and CDR2 SMNVEV (reference sequence). The CDR3 spells CASSQDPSWAEAFF. As DNA, the CDR3 is TGTGCCAGCAGCCAAGACCCCTCGTGGGCTGAAGCTTTCTTT.

The chain uses TRBV7-3 and TRBJ2-3; D ambiguous. Trimming pared 5 bases from V and 2 bases from J, leaving 11 bases between. The CDR3 has 14 residues. CDR1 and CDR2 from the germline V gene are SGHTA and FQGTGA. CDR3 in amino acids: CASSPEAYTDTQYF. CDR3 sequence (DNA): TGTGCCAGCAGCCCCGAAGCTTACACAGATACGCAGTATTTT.

This clonotype has only a few counts. This chain uses TRBV7-2 with TRBJ1-2, with D possibly TRBD1 on 5 matching bases. Trimming removed 1 base at V and 4 bases at J, with 13 bases between. There are 15 residues in the CDR3. CDR1 and CDR2 from the germline V gene are SGHTA and FQGNSA. The CDR3 reads CASSLEGGTAYGYTF. The CDR3 DNA sequence: TGTGCCAGCAGCTTAGAAGGCGGGACGGCCTATGGCTACACCTTC.

This clonotype was seen a handful of times. V gene TRBV12-3 or TRBV12-4 combines with J gene TRBJ1-4, with a tentative D call TRBD1 (6 bases). Deletions cut 1 base from V and 7 bases from J, with 13 bases between. This CDR3 contains 15 residues. The CDR3 loop reads CASSLDRGAVEKLFF. CDR3 coding DNA: TGTGCCAGCAGTTTAGATCGGGGGGCGGTTGAAAAACTGTTTTTT.

The chain joins TRBV28 to TRBJ1-4, with D possibly matching TRBD1 (5 bases). From germline, CDR1 is MDHEN and CDR2 SYDVKM. The ends were cut back, 1 base at V and 0 bases at J, with 15 bases in the middle. The CDR3 sequence is 18 residues long. CDR3 coding DNA: TGTGCCAGCAGTTTATCTATTCGGGGGGAAGCAACTAATGAAAAACTGTTTTTT. It specifies CASSLSIRGEATNEKLFF.

This clonotype was recorded a few times. The V and J genes are TRBV7-2 and TRBJ2-5; 12 nucleotides line up with TRBD2. Near its end, the DNA agrees better with TRBJ2-1, so the J call may be wrong. CDR1 and CDR2 from the germline V gene are SGHTA and FQGNSA. The CDR3 is 16 residues long. CDR3 in amino acids: CASSLAATSGSNEQFF. The CDR3 bases are TGTGCCAGCAGCTTAGCAGCGACTAGCGGGAGCAATGAGCAGTTCTTC.

The sample holds a few counts of this clonotype. The chain is built from TRBV4-3 and TRBJ2-7; TRBD2 might be the D (5 bases). The germline gives CDR1 LGHNA, CDR2 YSLEER. This CDR3 region has 15 residues. V lost 0 bases and J lost 5, with 14 bases in between. The CDR3 DNA reads TGCGCCAGCAGCCAAGATCATCGGGGAACCGACGAGCAGTACTTC. This translates into CASSQDHRGTDEQYF.

This sequence joins TRBV4-2 and TRBJ1-2; D ambiguous. Germline CDR1 is LGHNA and CDR2 is YNFKEQ. Trimming took off 1 base at V and 6 bases at J, with 15 bases between the two ends. CDR3 length equals 15 residues. Here the CDR3 DNA reads TGTGCCAGCAGCCAAGGGGCCAGCCTCCCTGATGGCTACACCTTC. Translated, it gives CASSQGASLPDGYTF.

The V call is TRBV27, the J call TRBJ1-1; D gene unclear. CDR3 size: 13 residues. V was clipped by 3 bases and J by 7 bases, with 12 bases between them. The germline V gene has CDR1 MNHEY and CDR2 SMNVEV (reference sequence). The CDR3 bases are TGTGCCAGCAGTTTTGGCAGAGATTTTGAAGCTTTCTTT. Translating gives CASSFGRDFEAFF.

The chain links TRBV5-1 to TRBJ2-4, with D unclear. Germline V CDR1 and CDR2: SGHRS, YFSETQ. The V and J ends lost 0 bases and 0 bases respectively, with 7 bases between them. CDR3 size: 15 residues. CDR3 protein: CASSLDQLAKNIQYF. The CDR3 coding sequence is TGCGCCAGCAGCTTGGACCAATTAGCCAAAAACATTCAGTACTTC.

This clonotype was detected only a few times. Relative to the germline gene, one junction end is altered; a read error may explain this. V and J are TRBV7-9 and TRBJ2-5; maybe TRBD1 (6 bases). Germline CDR1 is SEHNR and CDR2 is FQNEAQ (reference sequence). The CDR3 has 18 amino acids. The CDR3: CASSLIVPAGEGRETQYF. CDR3 nucleotide sequence: TGCGCCAGCAGCTTAATAGTTCCCGCAGGGGAAGGACGAGAGACCCAGTACTTC.

The chain joins TRBV3-1 to TRBJ2-1; D gene uncertain. Trimming shortened V by 1 base and J by 4 bases, and 11 bases separated the two germline ends. CDR1 is LGHDT, CDR2 YNNKEL, per germline (reference sequence). The CDR3 consists of 15 residues. The CDR3 here is CASSQGLAHYNEQFF. CDR3 DNA: TGTGCCAGCAGCCAAGGATTGGCTCATTACAATGAGCAGTTCTTC.

The CDR3 region is CSVRGGNGYTF. Here the CDR3 DNA reads TGCAGTGTCAGGGGGGGAAATGGCTACACCTTC. The rearrangement links TRBV20-1 to TRBJ1-2, with 7 bases that match TRBD1. CDR1 is DFQATT and CDR2 is SNEGSKA in the germline V gene (reference sequence). Losses at the gene ends were 7 bases for V and 6 bases for J; bases not matched to a gene: 5. The CDR3 contains 11 residues.

The chain combines TRBV6-1 with TRBJ1-1; 8 bases agree with TRBD1. After removal of 4 bases from V and 8 bases from J, the junction contained 3 bases not matched to a gene. CDR1 MNHNS and CDR2 SASEGT come from the germline V gene. The CDR3 is 12 amino acids. The CDR3 sequence: CASSAYRGEAFF. The CDR3 DNA is TGTGCCAGCAGTGCGTACAGGGGGGAAGCTTTCTTT.

The rearrangement uses TRBV7-8 and TRBJ2-7; no clear D. CDR3 length equals 13 residues. The germline V gene encodes CDR1 SGHVS and CDR2 FQNEAQ. V lost 5 bases and J 5 bases, leaving 13 bases between the germline ends. In DNA form, the CDR3 reads TGTGCCAGCAGCCTCCTAAATGGTGACGAGCAGTACTTC. The encoded protein is CASSLLNGDEQYF.

The table lists this clonotype with a count of one. The rearrangement links TRBV28 to TRBJ1-1; no clear D gene. CDR1 and CDR2 from the germline V gene are MDHEN and SYDVKM. V lost 4 bases, J lost 6 bases, and 15 bases lay in between. This CDR3 comprises 14 residues. This chain's CDR3 is CASSYADPLPEAFF. The DNA for the CDR3 is TGTGCCAGCAGTTACGCCGACCCGCTGCCTGAAGCTTTCTTT.

This clonotype showed up just a few times. V gene TRBV6-6 combines with J gene TRBJ1-1; tentatively, D is TRBD1 (5 bases). The germline CDR1 and CDR2 sequences are MNHNY and SVGAGI (reference sequence). The V and J ends lost 2 bases and 0 bases respectively, with 16 bases between them. The CDR3 sequence is 17 residues long. The CDR3 loop reads CASSYGGGRGMNTEAFF. CDR3 in DNA: TGTGCCAGCAGTTACGGGGGAGGACGGGGAATGAACACTGAAGCTTTCTTT.

This clonotype has only a few counts. This sequence joins TRBV29-1 and TRBJ2-5; D is ambiguous. Germline loops: CDR1 SQVTM, CDR2 ANQGSEA. V was trimmed by 7 bases and J by 1 base, leaving 16 bases between them. The CDR3 covers 14 residues. DNA of the CDR3: TGCAGCGCTCTTCCACGGGTATCCCAAGAGACCCAGTACTTC. Protein sequence: CSALPRVSQETQYF.

The chain carries TRBV4-2 and TRBJ2-5, with 10 nucleotides matching TRBD2. The DNA end favors TRBJ2-7, so the J call may be wrong. Looked up from germline, CDR1 is LGHNA and CDR2 is YNFKEQ. The CDR3 loop spans 15 amino acids. The CDR3 region has the DNA TGTGCCAGCAGCCCTAGCGGGAGTCCGTCCTACGAGCAGTACTTC. Amino acids: CASSPSGSPSYEQYF.

The rearrangement links TRBV6-5 to TRBJ2-1; D is tentatively TRBD1 or TRBD2 (5 bases each). Trimming pared 0 bases from V and 4 bases from J, leaving 10 bases between. This CDR3 has 15 residues. Germline V gene data show CDR1 as MNHEY and CDR2 as SVGAGI. This CDR3 reads CASSYSWGKYNEQFF. CDR3 sequence (DNA): TGTGCCAGCAGTTACTCGTGGGGGAAATACAATGAGCAGTTCTTC.

The V call is TRBV7-9, the J call TRBJ2-5; unclear D gene. The tail of the sequence fits TRBJ2-1 better, so the J call may be wrong. CDR3 length equals 12 residues. CDR1 is SEHNR, CDR2 FQNEAQ, per germline (reference sequence). CDR3: CASSLQAFEQFF. CDR3 nucleotides: TGTGCCAGCAGCTTACAGGCTTTCGAGCAGTTCTTC.

Notes on this clonotype: At one end, the junction sequence differs from germline, possibly due to a read error. The chain couples TRBV12-3 or TRBV12-4 to TRBJ2-4, with 10 bases fitting TRBD1. The CDR3 contains 16 residues. The CDR3 here is CTSSTRTGGAKNIQYF. The CDR3 DNA is TGTACCAGCAGTACTCGGACAGGGGGAGCCAAAAACATTCAGTACTTC.

V and J are TRBV29-1 and TRBJ1-2; D remains unclear. The CDR3 is 10 residues long. Germline assignment: CDR1 SQVTM and CDR2 ANQGSEA. V was trimmed by 5 bases and J by 8 bases, leaving 9 bases between them. CDR3 amino acids: CSVSEEGYTF. The CDR3 nucleotides are TGCAGCGTTAGCGAGGAGGGCTACACCTTC.

In this sample, this clonotype turned up a few times. V gene TRBV5-6 combines with J gene TRBJ2-5; the D is unclear. The CDR3 sequence is 14 residues long. The V end was cut by 1 base, the J end by 0 bases, with 7 bases between. Looked up from germline, CDR1 is SGHDT and CDR2 is YYEEEE. This chain's CDR3 is CASSLIGNQETQYF. The CDR3 nucleotides are TGTGCCAGCAGCTTGATAGGGAACCAAGAGACCCAGTACTTC. Drawing the rest from reference TRBV5-6 and TRBJ2-5, the complete variable domain is DAGVTQSPTHLIKTRGQQVTLRCSPKSGHDTVSWYQQALGQGPQFIFQYYEEEERQRGNFPDRFSGHQFPNYSSELNVNALLLGDSALYLCASSLIGNQETQYFGPGTRLLVL.

This clonotype was recorded a few times. This chain uses TRBV7-9 with TRBJ2-5; D may be TRBD1 (5 bases). The V gene's germline CDR1 is SEHNR and CDR2 FQNEAQ (reference sequence). The CDR3 runs 13 residues. The V end lost 7 bases, the J end lost 2 bases, and 11 bases lay between the germline ends. The CDR3 sequence: CASKGLNQETQYF. Written as DNA, the CDR3 is TGTGCCAGCAAGGGGCTAAATCAAGAGACCCAGTACTTC.

The chain couples TRBV4-1 to TRBJ1-6, with no clear D. V lost 0 bases, J lost 0 bases, and 3 bases lay in between. Germline assignment: CDR1 MGHRA and CDR2 YSYEKL. The CDR3 sequence is 15 residues long. CDR3 DNA sequence: TGCGCCAGCAGCCAAGACAGCTCCTATAATTCACCCCTCCACTTT. This sequence encodes CASSQDSSYNSPLHF.